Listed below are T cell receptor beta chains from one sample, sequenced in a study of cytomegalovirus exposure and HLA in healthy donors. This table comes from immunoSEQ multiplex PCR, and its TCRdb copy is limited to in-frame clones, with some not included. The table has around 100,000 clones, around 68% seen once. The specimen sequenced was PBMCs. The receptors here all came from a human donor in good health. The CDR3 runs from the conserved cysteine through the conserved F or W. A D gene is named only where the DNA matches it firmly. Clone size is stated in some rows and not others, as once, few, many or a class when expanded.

CDR3 protein: CASSFPGGPGADTQYF; CDR3 DNA: TGTGCCAGCAGTTTTCCGGGAGGGCCGGGAGCAGATACGCAGTATTTT; V gene: TRBV27; clone size: .; J gene: TRBJ2-3; D gene: TRBD2
CDR3 protein: CASSFTGIGYGYTF; CDR3 DNA: TGTGCCAGCAGTTTTACAGGGATCGGCTATGGCTACACCTTC; V gene: TRBV27; clone size: .; J gene: TRBJ1-2; D gene: .
CDR3 protein: CASSLRGHLFGEQYF; CDR3 DNA: TGTGCCAGCAGCTTGAGGGGACACCTCTTTGGTGAGCAGTACTTC; V gene: TRBV5-6; clone size: few; J gene: TRBJ2-7; D gene: .
CDR3 protein: CASSFWQPNTGELFF; CDR3 DNA: TGCGCCAGCAGCTTCTGGCAACCTAACACCGGGGAGCTGTTTTTT; V gene: TRBV5-1; clone size: .; J gene: TRBJ2-2; D gene: .
CDR3 protein: CASSPDTDNQPQHF; CDR3 DNA: TGTGCCAGCTCACCAGACACGGACAATCAGCCCCAGCATTTT; V gene: TRBV18; clone size: .; J gene: TRBJ1-5; D gene: .
CDR3 protein: CAGRTLSGSRYEQYF; CDR3 DNA: TGTGCCGGCAGAACTCTTAGTGGGAGCCGGTACGAGCAGTACTTC; V gene: TRBV6-5; clone size: .; J gene: TRBJ2-7; D gene: .
CDR3 protein: CAISPKNGNEQFF; CDR3 DNA: TGTGCCATCAGTCCGAAAAACGGCAATGAGCAGTTCTTC; V gene: TRBV10-3; clone size: few; J gene: TRBJ2-1; D gene: .
CDR3 protein: CASSDGFSGNTIYF; CDR3 DNA: TGCGCCAGCAGCGACGGGTTCTCTGGAAACACCATATATTTT; V gene: TRBV5-1; clone size: .; J gene: TRBJ1-3; D gene: .
CDR3 protein: CASSLTLVSYEQYF; CDR3 DNA: TGTGCCAGCAGTTTGACATTAGTCTCCTACGAGCAGTACTTC; V gene: TRBV28; clone size: .; J gene: TRBJ2-7; D gene: .
CDR3 protein: CASKKGVNTEAFF; CDR3 DNA: TGCGCCAGCAAAAAGGGGGTAAACACTGAAGCTTTCTTT; V gene: TRBV5-1; clone size: few; J gene: TRBJ1-1; D gene: .
CDR3 protein: CASSLAGQYQETQYF; CDR3 DNA: TGCGCCAGCAGCTTGGCGGGACAATACCAAGAGACCCAGTACTTC; V gene: TRBV5-1; clone size: few; J gene: TRBJ2-5; D gene: .
CDR3 protein: CASSARPGQVNGYTF; CDR3 DNA: TGTGCCAGCAGCGCTAGACCGGGACAGGTTAATGGCTACACCTTC; V gene: TRBV7-3; clone size: .; J gene: TRBJ1-2; D gene: TRBD1
CDR3 protein: CASSSGLGNTEAFF; CDR3 DNA: TGCGCCAGCAGCTCGGGACTAGGGAACACTGAAGCTTTCTTT; V gene: TRBV5-1; clone size: .; J gene: TRBJ1-1; D gene: .
CDR3 protein: CASSGAGRYTEAFF; CDR3 DNA: TGTGCCAGCAGTGGGGCGGGGCGGTACACTGAAGCTTTCTTT; V gene: TRBV2; clone size: once; J gene: TRBJ1-1; D gene: .
CDR3 protein: CASRDLPGYVVGGAFF; CDR3 DNA: TGTGCCAGCAGGGACCTCCCCGGGTATGTCGTAGGGGGAGCTTTCTTT; V gene: TRBV7-9; clone size: .; J gene: TRBJ1-1; D gene: .
CDR3 protein: CASSIVGTGRGYTF; CDR3 DNA: TGTGCCAGTAGTATAGTCGGGACAGGGCGTGGCTACACCTTC; V gene: TRBV19; clone size: .; J gene: TRBJ1-2; D gene: TRBD1
CDR3 protein: CASRNRGNTEAFF; CDR3 DNA: TGTGCCAGCAGAAACAGGGGAAACACTGAAGCTTTCTTT; V gene: TRBV2; clone size: .; J gene: TRBJ1-1; D gene: TRBD1
CDR3 protein: CASSLQAAAVDTGELFF; CDR3 DNA: TGTGCCAGCAGCTTACAAGCGGCCGCTGTGGACACCGGGGAGCTGTTTTTT; V gene: TRBV7-2; clone size: .; J gene: TRBJ2-2; D gene: .
CDR3 protein: CASSLRQGQETQYF; CDR3 DNA: TGTGCCAGCAGCTTGAGACAGGGCCAAGAGACCCAGTACTTC; V gene: TRBV5-4; clone size: .; J gene: TRBJ2-5; D gene: TRBD1
CDR3 protein: CASSLYGAVYEQYF; CDR3 DNA: TGTGCCAGCAGCTTATATGGGGCCGTGTACGAGCAGTACTTC; V gene: TRBV7-8; clone size: few; J gene: TRBJ2-7; D gene: .
CDR3 protein: CASSHPRGMEQETQYF; CDR3 DNA: TGTGCCAGCAGCCACCCACGGGGGATGGAACAAGAGACCCAGTACTTC; V gene: TRBV6-6; clone size: .; J gene: TRBJ2-5; D gene: .
CDR3 protein: CASSYPAKSTDTQYF; CDR3 DNA: TGTGCCAGCAGCTATCCTGCTAAAAGCACAGATACGCAGTATTTT; V gene: TRBV7-9; clone size: few; J gene: TRBJ2-3; D gene: .
CDR3 protein: CASSLGSGIAEAFF; CDR3 DNA: TGTGCCAGCAGCTTAGGTAGCGGGATCGCTGAAGCTTTCTTT; V gene: TRBV13; clone size: few; J gene: TRBJ1-1; D gene: .
CDR3 protein: CASSWTGGDGDTQYF; CDR3 DNA: TGCGCCAGCAGCTGGACAGGGGGCGACGGAGATACGCAGTATTTT; V gene: TRBV4-1; clone size: .; J gene: TRBJ2-3; D gene: TRBD1
CDR3 protein: CASSFGAGVPYEQYF; CDR3 DNA: TGTGCCAGCAGTTTCGGAGCGGGAGTCCCCTACGAGCAGTACTTC; V gene: TRBV27; clone size: .; J gene: TRBJ2-7; D gene: TRBD2
CDR3 protein: CASSSGLAGVIKYF; CDR3 DNA: TGTGCCAGCAGTTCCGGACTAGCGGGAGTTATAAAGTACTTC; V gene: TRBV6-5; clone size: .; J gene: TRBJ2-7; D gene: TRBD2
CDR3 protein: CASSLGDRGDDYGYTF; CDR3 DNA: TGTGCCAGCAGCTTAGGGGACAGGGGAGATGATTATGGCTACACCTTC; V gene: TRBV13; clone size: .; J gene: TRBJ1-2; D gene: TRBD1
CDR3 protein: CASSQIHSGRIQETQYF; CDR3 DNA: TGCGCCAGCAGCCAAATCCATAGCGGGAGGATTCAGGAGACCCAGTACTTC; V gene: TRBV4-1; clone size: .; J gene: TRBJ2-5; D gene: TRBD2
CDR3 protein: CASSEEYGRAYEQYF; CDR3 DNA: TGTGCCAGCAGTGAAGAATACGGGAGGGCCTACGAGCAGTACTTC; V gene: TRBV2; clone size: few; J gene: TRBJ2-7; D gene: TRBD2
CDR3 protein: CASSQRGLYGYTF; CDR3 DNA: TGTGCCAGCAGCCAGCGGGGGCTCTATGGCTACACCTTC; V gene: TRBV14; clone size: .; J gene: TRBJ1-2; D gene: .
CDR3 protein: CASSITQGEPSYEQYF; CDR3 DNA: TGTGCCAGCAGCATTACGCAGGGGGAGCCCTCCTACGAGCAGTACTTC; V gene: TRBV6-4; clone size: .; J gene: TRBJ2-7; D gene: TRBD1
CDR3 protein: CAWSLGTGAEAFF; CDR3 DNA: TGTGCCTGGAGTCTTGGGACAGGGGCTGAAGCTTTCTTT; V gene: TRBV30; clone size: few; J gene: TRBJ1-1; D gene: TRBD1
CDR3 protein: CASRAGRETQYF; CDR3 DNA: TGTGCCAGCAGAGCGGGACGGGAGACCCAGTACTTC; V gene: TRBV27; clone size: .; J gene: TRBJ2-5; D gene: TRBD2
CDR3 protein: CASSIFSATNEKLFF; CDR3 DNA: TGTGCCAGTAGTATCTTCTCTGCAACTAATGAAAAACTGTTTTTT; V gene: TRBV19; clone size: once; J gene: TRBJ1-4; D gene: .
CDR3 protein: CASSVAESNRGAFF; CDR3 DNA: TGTGCCAGCAGCGTAGCTGAATCGAACAGGGGAGCTTTCTTT; V gene: TRBV9; clone size: .; J gene: TRBJ1-1; D gene: TRBD1
CDR3 protein: CASSDNRGPGEPFF; CDR3 DNA: TGTGCCAGCAGCGACAACAGGGGGCCCGGGGAGCCGTTTTTT; V gene: TRBV5-4; clone size: .; J gene: TRBJ2-2; D gene: TRBD1
CDR3 protein: CASSLGWPDEQYF; CDR3 DNA: TGTGCCAGCAGCTTAGGTTGGCCCGACGAGCAGTACTTC; V gene: TRBV7-9; clone size: .; J gene: TRBJ2-7; D gene: .
CDR3 protein: CASRQGYNQPQHF; CDR3 DNA: TGTGCCAGTAGACAGGGATACAATCAGCCCCAGCATTTT; V gene: TRBV19; clone size: few; J gene: TRBJ1-5; D gene: .
CDR3 protein: CASKLTGVDGYTF; CDR3 DNA: TGCGCCAGCAAGCTAACAGGGGTCGATGGCTACACCTTC; V gene: TRBV5-1; clone size: once; J gene: TRBJ1-2; D gene: TRBD1
CDR3 protein: CASSLTDYEQYF; CDR3 DNA: TGTGCCAGCAGCTTAACTGATTACGAGCAGTACTTC; V gene: TRBV7-9; clone size: .; J gene: TRBJ2-7; D gene: .